This T cell receptor (beta chain) was identified during a study of cytomegalovirus exposure and HLA in healthy donors. Study-level results: Sequencing likely produced, as an artifact, a cluster of highly shared sequence variants.

With 60 Vbeta and 13 Jbeta primers, the PCR was carried out. Profiling relied on immunoSEQ multiplex PCR, and the TCRdb table lists in-frame clones only, not all of them. This table has 140,000 to 150,000 clones, more than 75% appearing once. This clone was observed a handful of times. Its antigen is undetermined. CDR1 and CDR2 (germline): MNHNS, SASEGT. V shed 0 bases and J shed 3 bases, with 6 bases lying between them. This CDR3 contains 14 residues. The sequenced sample was PBMCs. The rearrangement uses TRBV6-1 and TRBJ1-5; D is ambiguous. The origin of this receptor is a woman aged 18-30 years in good health and CMV-seropositive. Written as DNA, the CDR3 is TGTGCCAGCAGTGAAGCCCCAGACAATCAGCCCCAGCATTTT. This gives the protein CASSEAPDNQPQHF.